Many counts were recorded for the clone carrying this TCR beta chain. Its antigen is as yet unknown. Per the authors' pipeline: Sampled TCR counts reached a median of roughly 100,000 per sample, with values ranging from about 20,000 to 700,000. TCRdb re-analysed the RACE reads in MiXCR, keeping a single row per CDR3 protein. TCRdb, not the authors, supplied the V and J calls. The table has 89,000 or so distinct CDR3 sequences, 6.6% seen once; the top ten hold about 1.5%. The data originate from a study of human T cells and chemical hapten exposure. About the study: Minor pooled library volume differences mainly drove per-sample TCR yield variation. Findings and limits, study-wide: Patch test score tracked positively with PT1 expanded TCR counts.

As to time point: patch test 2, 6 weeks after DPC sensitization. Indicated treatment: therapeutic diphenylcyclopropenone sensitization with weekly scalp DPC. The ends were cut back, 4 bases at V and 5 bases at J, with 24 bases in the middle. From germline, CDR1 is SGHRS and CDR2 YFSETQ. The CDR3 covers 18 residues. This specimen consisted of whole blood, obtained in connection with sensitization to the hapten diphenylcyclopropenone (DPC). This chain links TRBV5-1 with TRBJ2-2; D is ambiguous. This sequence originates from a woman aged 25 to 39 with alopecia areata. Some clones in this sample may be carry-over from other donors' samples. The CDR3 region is CASSPARVGLGETGELFF. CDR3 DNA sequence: TGCGCCAGCAGCCCTGCCCGAGTGGGATTAGGAGAAACCGGGGAGCTGTTTTTT.